These 8 T cell receptor beta chains were all obtained from the same sample, sequenced in a study of T cells in localized non-small cell lung cancer. Measured with immunoSEQ multiplex PCR; TCRdb has only the in-frame clones, and not every one. The repertoire holds about 33,000 clones, with about 90% as singletons. The input for sequencing was peripheral blood mononuclear cells, taken before any cancer treatment. These receptors were taken from a man aged 35 to 69 with stage III lung adenocarcinoma.

This chain uses TRBV18 with TRBJ2-1, with TRBD1 identical over 8 bases. This CDR3 comprises 16 residues. The germline CDR1 and CDR2 sequences are KGHSH and LQKENI. V lost 6 bases and J lost 4; bases outside the gene matches: 11. The DNA for the CDR3 is TGTGCCAGCTCCCCCTCGGCAGGGGGCTTGTACAATGAGCAGTTCTTC. It codes for CASSPSAGGLYNEQFF.

This clone came up a few times. CDR3 coding DNA: TGTGCCACCAGCAGCCGAGGGAATTCACCCCTCCACTTT. Its protein is CATSSRGNSPLHF. The chain combines TRBV15 with TRBJ1-6; D gene uncertain. CDR1 is LNHNV, CDR2 YYDKDF, per germline (reference sequence). The V end lost 3 bases, the J end lost 7 bases, and 7 bases lay between the germline ends. The CDR3 has 13 residues.

This clone was recorded a few times. J is TRBJ1-1 and V is TRBV15; D might be TRBD1 (5 bases). The V end was cut by 1 base, the J end by 7 bases, with 16 bases between. Germline-derived CDR1 and CDR2 are LNHNV and YYDKDF (reference sequence). The CDR3 sequence is 15 residues long. This CDR3 is CATSRVSWGKNEAFF. The CDR3 nucleotides are TGTGCCACCAGCAGAGTCAGTTGGGGGAAAAATGAAGCTTTCTTT.

The CDR3 is CATSSIAGKSSDTQYF. CDR3 sequence (DNA): TGTGCCACCAGCAGTATAGCGGGGAAAAGTTCAGATACGCAGTATTTT. The rearrangement links TRBV15 to TRBJ2-3; 8 bases agree with TRBD2. The CDR3 loop spans 16 amino acids. Germline V gene data show CDR1 as LNHNV and CDR2 as YYDKDF (reference sequence). The ends lost 3 bases at V and 4 bases at J; junction bases unmatched: 9.

This clone was observed a single time. The chain uses TRBV28 and TRBJ2-3; D gene unclear. CDR1 and CDR2 (germline): MDHEN, SYDVKM. The CDR3 covers 15 residues. Trimming removed 5 bases at V and 1 base at J, with 13 bases between. The CDR3 here is CASSDPGGRTDTQYF. CDR3 nucleotides: TGTGCCAGCAGTGACCCGGGCGGACGCACAGATACGCAGTATTTT.

The chain is built from TRBV7-3 and TRBJ2-7, with TRBD1 matching 8 bases. Germline V gene data show CDR1 as SGHTA and CDR2 as FQGTGA. The CDR3 extends over 15 amino acids. V lost 4 bases, J lost 2 bases, and 7 bases stayed unmatched. The CDR3: CASSSPGTGAYEQYF. The CDR3 nucleotides read TGTGCCAGCAGCTCCCCGGGGACAGGAGCCTACGAGCAGTACTTC.

This sequence joins TRBV15 and TRBJ2-2; 7 bases map to TRBD1. CDR1 LNHNV and CDR2 YYDKDF come from the germline V gene (reference sequence). The CDR3 is 14 residues long. J lost 7 bases, V lost 5 bases, and 7 bases had no gene match. CDR3 nucleotide sequence: TGTGCCACCAGCGCCAGGGGGTTTGGCGGGGAGCTGTTTTTT. This encodes CATSARGFGGELFF.

The chain is built from TRBV4-2 and TRBJ2-7; 9 nucleotides agree with TRBD1. Germline V CDR1 and CDR2: LGHNA, YNFKEQ. Trimming cost V 0 bases and J 1 base; bases outside gene matches: 7. The CDR3 extends over 17 amino acids. CDR3 nucleotides: TGTGCCAGCAGCCAAGAGCTCGGGACAGGGACATCCTACGAGCAGTACTTC. Encoded protein: CASSQELGTGTSYEQYF.